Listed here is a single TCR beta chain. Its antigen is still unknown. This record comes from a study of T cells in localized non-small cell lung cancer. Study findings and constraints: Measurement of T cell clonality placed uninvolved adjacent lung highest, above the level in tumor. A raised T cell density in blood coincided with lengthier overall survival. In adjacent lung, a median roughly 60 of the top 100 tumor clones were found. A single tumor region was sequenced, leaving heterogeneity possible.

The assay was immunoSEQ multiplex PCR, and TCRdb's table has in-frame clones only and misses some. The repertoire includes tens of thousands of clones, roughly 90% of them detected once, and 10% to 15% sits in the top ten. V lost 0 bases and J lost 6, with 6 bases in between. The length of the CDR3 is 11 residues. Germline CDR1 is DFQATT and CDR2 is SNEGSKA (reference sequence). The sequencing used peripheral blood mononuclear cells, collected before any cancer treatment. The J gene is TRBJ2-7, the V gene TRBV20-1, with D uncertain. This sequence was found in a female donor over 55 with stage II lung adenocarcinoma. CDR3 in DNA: TGCAGTGCTAGAGACCGGACCGAGCAGTACTTC. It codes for CSARDRTEQYF.